This passage covers 9 T cell receptor beta chains from one sample sequenced in a study of blood T cell repertoires in COVID-19 (dated by TCRdb to 2019 to 2021). The protocol used for the library was the immunoSEQ multiplex PCR assay. Sourced from immuneACCESS, this table was stored by TCRdb with only in-frame sequences that have V and J called. A share of the clones is absent; for the studies checked, an unresolved V gene accounts for under half, and the remainder has no known explanation. Here the sample has 200,000 to 300,000 clones; approximately 86% occur a single time. The top ten constitute nearly 2% of the sample. The sequencing sample was made of peripheral blood. Receptor source: a man aged 25 to 40 with active or convalescent COVID-19.

The J gene is TRBJ2-3, the V gene TRBV14; the D is unclear. The length of the CDR3 is 12 residues. Germline V lookup: CDR1 SGHDN, CDR2 FVKESK. V lost 1 base and J lost 6, with 5 bases in between. As DNA, the CDR3 is TGTGCCAGCAGCCAAGCTTTCGATACGCAGTATTTT. As protein: CASSQAFDTQYF.

The table lists this clone with a count of one. This chain joins TRBV30 and TRBJ1-5; D is possibly TRBD1 (5 bases). V was trimmed by 3 bases and J by 5 bases, leaving 14 bases between them. This CDR3 is built from 14 residues. Germline V gene lookup returns CDR1 GTSNPN and CDR2 SVGIG (reference sequence). The CDR3 DNA reads TGTGCCTGGAGCAGGCCGGGGGGTGATCAGCCCCAGCATTTT. Residues: CAWSRPGGDQPQHF. The full variable domain, completed using reference TRBV30 and TRBJ1-5, is SQTIHQWPATLVQPVGSPLSLECTVEGTSNPNLYWYRQAAGRGLQLLFYSVGIGQISSEVPQNLSASRPQDRQFILSSKKLLLSDSGFYLCAWSRPGGDQPQHFGDGTRLSIL.

As concerns this clone: At one of its ends the junction is not consistent with the germline gene, which may arise from a read error. The chain employs TRBV3-1 (or the pseudogene TRBV3-2) and TRBJ1-4; weak D call: TRBD1 (6 bases). The CDR3 runs 15 residues. Germline CDR1 and CDR2: LGHDT and YNNKEL (reference sequence). The CDR3 spells CASRQATGGNEKLFF. The CDR3 DNA reads as TGTGCCAGCAGGCAAGCGACAGGCGGTAATGAAAAACTGTTTTTT.

The chain has TRBV28 and TRBJ1-5; 7 bases align to TRBD1. The CDR3 loop spans 14 amino acids. The J segment lost 1 base and the V segment lost 4 bases, leaving 1 base of the junction unmatched. The germline V gene encodes CDR1 MDHEN and CDR2 SYDVKM. Written as DNA, the CDR3 is TGTGCCAGCAGTTCAGGGGGGAGCAATCAGCCCCAGCATTTT. Encoded protein: CASSSGGSNQPQHF. Filled out from reference TRBV28 and TRBJ1-5, the complete variable domain reads DVKVTQSSRYLVKRTGEKVFLECVQDMDHENMFWYRQDPGLGLRLIYFSYDVKMKEKGDIPEGYSVSREKKERFSLILESASTNQTSMYLCASSSGGSNQPQHFGDGTRLSIL.

The chain is built from TRBV7-9 and TRBJ2-7; the match to TRBD1 covers 9 bases. Per germline, CDR1 SEHNR and CDR2 FQNEAQ (reference sequence). V lost 5 bases and J lost 5; bases outside the gene matches: 10. This CDR3 has 15 amino acids. Here the CDR3 reads CASSARDRAFHEQYF. DNA for the CDR3: TGTGCCAGCAGCGCCCGGGACAGGGCATTTCACGAGCAGTACTTC.

V gene TRBV9 combines with J gene TRBJ2-5; 7 bases map to TRBD2. The CDR3 has 12 residues. CDR1 and CDR2 from the germline V gene are SGDLS and YYNGEE. After removal of 0 bases from V and 7 bases from J, the junction contained 0 bases not matched to a gene. The CDR3 sequence: CASSVGGGTQYF. The CDR3 DNA sequence: TGTGCCAGCAGCGTAGGGGGGGGGACCCAGTACTTC.

This clone has a handful of counts. V and J are TRBV5-4 and TRBJ1-4; the D gene is possibly TRBD1 (5 bases). Germline-derived CDR1 and CDR2 are SGHNT and YYREEE (reference sequence). Trimming took 2 bases from V and 6 from J, leaving 8 bases between them. This CDR3 has 13 amino acids. The CDR3 sequence: CASSLGAHEKLFF. The DNA for the CDR3 is TGTGCCAGCAGCTTAGGGGCCCATGAAAAACTGTTTTTT.

The chain is built from TRBV3-1 (or the pseudogene TRBV3-2) and TRBJ1-1; 9 positions agree with TRBD1. Looked up from germline, CDR1 is LGHDT and CDR2 is YNNKEL (reference sequence). The trim removed 1 base at V and 6 bases at J, leaving 9 bases unmatched. CDR3 length: 16 amino acids. Here the CDR3 reads CASSQVSGQGSSEAFF. DNA for the CDR3: TGTGCCAGCAGCCAAGTCTCCGGACAGGGGTCATCTGAAGCTTTCTTT.

The chain uses TRBV7-9 and TRBJ2-3, with TRBD2 identical over 7 bases. The CDR3 extends over 14 amino acids. Germline CDR1 is SEHNR and CDR2 is FQNEAQ (reference sequence). With 5 bases clipped from V and 2 bases from J, the junction kept 4 bases outside the gene matches. This CDR3 reads CASSRLASTDTQYF. The CDR3 nucleotides read TGTGCCAGCAGCCGACTAGCCTCCACAGATACGCAGTATTTT.